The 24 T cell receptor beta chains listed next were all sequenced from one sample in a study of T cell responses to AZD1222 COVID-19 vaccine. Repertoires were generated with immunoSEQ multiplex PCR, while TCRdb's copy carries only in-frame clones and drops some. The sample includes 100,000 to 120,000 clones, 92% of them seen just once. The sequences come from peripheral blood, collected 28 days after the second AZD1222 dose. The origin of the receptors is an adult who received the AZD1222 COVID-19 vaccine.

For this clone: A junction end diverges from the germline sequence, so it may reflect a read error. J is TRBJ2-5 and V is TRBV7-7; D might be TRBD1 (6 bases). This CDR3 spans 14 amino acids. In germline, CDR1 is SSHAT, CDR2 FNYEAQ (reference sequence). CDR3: CASSLRQGLRTQYF. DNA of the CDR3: TGTGCTAGCAGCTTAAGGCAGGGGCTACGGACCCAGTACTTC.

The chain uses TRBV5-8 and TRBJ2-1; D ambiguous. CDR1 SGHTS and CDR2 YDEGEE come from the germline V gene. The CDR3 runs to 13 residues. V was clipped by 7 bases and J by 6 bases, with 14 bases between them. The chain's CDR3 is CASLGGFFNEQFF. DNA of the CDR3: TGTGCCAGCCTAGGCGGCTTTTTCAATGAGCAGTTCTTC.

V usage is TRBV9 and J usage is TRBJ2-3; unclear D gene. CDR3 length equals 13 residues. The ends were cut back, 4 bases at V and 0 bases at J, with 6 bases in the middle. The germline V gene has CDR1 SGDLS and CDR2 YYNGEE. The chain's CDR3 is CASSPPSTDTQYF. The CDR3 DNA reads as TGTGCCAGCAGCCCCCCTAGCACAGATACGCAGTATTTT.

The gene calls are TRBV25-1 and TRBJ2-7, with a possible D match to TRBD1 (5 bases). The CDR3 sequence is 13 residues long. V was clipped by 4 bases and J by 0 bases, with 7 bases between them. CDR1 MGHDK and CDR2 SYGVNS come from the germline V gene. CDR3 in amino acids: CASSGGLSYEQYF. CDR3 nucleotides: TGTGCCAGCAGTGGGGGCCTCTCCTACGAGCAGTACTTC.

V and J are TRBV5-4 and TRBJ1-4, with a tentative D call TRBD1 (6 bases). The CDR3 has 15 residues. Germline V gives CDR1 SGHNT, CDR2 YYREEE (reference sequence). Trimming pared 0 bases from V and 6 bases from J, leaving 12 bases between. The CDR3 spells CASSLESGADEKLFF. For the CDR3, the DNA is TGTGCCAGCAGCTTGGAATCGGGGGCTGATGAAAAACTGTTTTTT.

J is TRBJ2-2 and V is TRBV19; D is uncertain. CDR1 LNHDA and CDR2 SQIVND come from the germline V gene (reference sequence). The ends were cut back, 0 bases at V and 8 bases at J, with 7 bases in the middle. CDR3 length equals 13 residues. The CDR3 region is CASSIEMGGELFF. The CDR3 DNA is TGTGCCAGTAGTATAGAAATGGGTGGGGAGCTGTTTTTT.

CDR3 sequence reads: CSVTRDTSYEQYF. The CDR3 DNA follows: TGCAGCGTCACCCGGGACACCTCCTACGAGCAGTACTTC. This rearrangement joins TRBV29-1 to TRBJ2-7, with D possibly being TRBD1 (6 bases). V gave up 6 bases and J gave up 0 bases, with 12 bases separating them. CDR3 length: 13 residues. In germline, CDR1 is SQVTM, CDR2 ANQGSEA.

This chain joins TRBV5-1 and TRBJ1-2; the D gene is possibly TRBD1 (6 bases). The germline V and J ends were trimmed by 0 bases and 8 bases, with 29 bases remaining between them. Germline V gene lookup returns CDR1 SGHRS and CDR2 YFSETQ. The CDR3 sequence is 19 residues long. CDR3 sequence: CASSLADSYTLSNYVGYTF. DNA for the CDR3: TGCGCCAGCAGCTTGGCGGACAGCTACACCTTATCAAACTATGTAGGCTACACCTTC.

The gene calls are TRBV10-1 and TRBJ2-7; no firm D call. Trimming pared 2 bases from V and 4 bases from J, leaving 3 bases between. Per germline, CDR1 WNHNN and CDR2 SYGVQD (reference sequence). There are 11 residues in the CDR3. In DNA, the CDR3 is TGCGCCAGCAGTGAGGGTTACGAGCAGTACTTC. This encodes CASSEGYEQYF.

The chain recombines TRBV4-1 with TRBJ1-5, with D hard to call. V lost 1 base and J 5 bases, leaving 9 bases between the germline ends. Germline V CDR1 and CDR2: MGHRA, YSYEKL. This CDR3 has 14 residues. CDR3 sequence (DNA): TGCGCCAGCAGCCAAGGCCCAACTGATCAGCCCCAGCATTTT. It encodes CASSQGPTDQPQHF.

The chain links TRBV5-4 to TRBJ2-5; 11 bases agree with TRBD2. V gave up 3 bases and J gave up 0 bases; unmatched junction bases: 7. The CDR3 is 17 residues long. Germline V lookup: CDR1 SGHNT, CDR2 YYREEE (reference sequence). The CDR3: CASSYLAGGPYQETQYF. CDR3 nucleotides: TGTGCCAGCAGCTACCTAGCGGGGGGCCCGTACCAAGAGACCCAGTACTTC. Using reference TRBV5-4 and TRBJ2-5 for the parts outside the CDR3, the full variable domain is ETGVTQSPTHLIKTRGQQVTLRCSSQSGHNTVSWYQQALGQGPQFIFQYYREEENGRGNFPPRFSGLQFPNYSSELNVNALELDDSALYLCASSYLAGGPYQETQYFGPGTRLLVL.

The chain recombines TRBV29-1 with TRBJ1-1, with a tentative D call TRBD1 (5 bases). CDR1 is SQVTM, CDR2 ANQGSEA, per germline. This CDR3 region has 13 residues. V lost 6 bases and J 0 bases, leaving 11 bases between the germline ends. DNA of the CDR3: TGCAGCGTAGATTGGGGGATGAACACTGAAGCTTTCTTT. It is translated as CSVDWGMNTEAFF. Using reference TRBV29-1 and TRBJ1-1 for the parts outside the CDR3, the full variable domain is SAVISQKPSRDICQRGTSLTIQCQVDSQVTMMFWYRQQPGQSLTLIATANQGSEATYESGFVIDKFPISRPNLTFSTLTVSNMSPEDSSIYLCSVDWGMNTEAFFGQGTRLTVV.

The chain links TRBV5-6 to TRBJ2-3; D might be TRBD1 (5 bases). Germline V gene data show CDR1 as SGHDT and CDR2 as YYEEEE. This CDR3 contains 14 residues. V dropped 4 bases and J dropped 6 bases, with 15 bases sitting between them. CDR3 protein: CASSVDRLGDTQYF. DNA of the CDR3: TGTGCCAGCAGCGTAGACAGATTGGGGGATACGCAGTATTTT.

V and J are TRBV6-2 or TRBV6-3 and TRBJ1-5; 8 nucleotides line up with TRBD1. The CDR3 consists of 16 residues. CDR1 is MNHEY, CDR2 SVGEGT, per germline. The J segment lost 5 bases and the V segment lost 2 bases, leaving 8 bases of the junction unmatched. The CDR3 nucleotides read TGTGCCAGCAGTTACGTGGCAGGGGGCGCAGATCAGCCCCAGCATTTT. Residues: CASSYVAGGADQPQHF.

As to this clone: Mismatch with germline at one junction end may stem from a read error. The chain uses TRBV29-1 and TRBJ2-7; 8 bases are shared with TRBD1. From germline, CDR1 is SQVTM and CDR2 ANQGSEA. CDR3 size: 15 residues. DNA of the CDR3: TGCAGCGTTGAAGATCTTGCAGGGGGCTCCCACGAGCAGTACTTC. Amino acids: CSVEDLAGGSHEQYF.

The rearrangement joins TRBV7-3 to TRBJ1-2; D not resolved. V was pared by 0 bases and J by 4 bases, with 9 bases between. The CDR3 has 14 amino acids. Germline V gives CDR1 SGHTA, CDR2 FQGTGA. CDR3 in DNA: TGTGCCAGCAGCTTAACCGGGCCGGGCTATGGCTACACCTTC. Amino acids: CASSLTGPGYGYTF.

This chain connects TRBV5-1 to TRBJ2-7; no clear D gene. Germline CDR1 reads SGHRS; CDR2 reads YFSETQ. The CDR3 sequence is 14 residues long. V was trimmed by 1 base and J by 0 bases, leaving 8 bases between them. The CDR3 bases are TGCGCCAGCAGCTTGACCGTTGACTCCTACGAGCAGTACTTC. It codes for CASSLTVDSYEQYF.

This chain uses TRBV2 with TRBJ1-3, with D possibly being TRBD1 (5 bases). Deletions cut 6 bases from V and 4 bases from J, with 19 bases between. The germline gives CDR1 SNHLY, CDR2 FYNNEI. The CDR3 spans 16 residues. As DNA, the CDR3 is TGTGCCAGCAGATCTCCAGGGACCCGAGACGGAAACACCATATATTTT. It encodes CASRSPGTRDGNTIYF.

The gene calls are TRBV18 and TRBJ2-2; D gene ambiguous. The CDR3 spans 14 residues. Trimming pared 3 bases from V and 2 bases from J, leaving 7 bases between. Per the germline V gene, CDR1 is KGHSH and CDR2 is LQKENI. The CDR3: CASSPRHNTGELFF. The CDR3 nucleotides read TGTGCCAGCTCACCCCGGCACAACACCGGGGAGCTGTTTTTT.

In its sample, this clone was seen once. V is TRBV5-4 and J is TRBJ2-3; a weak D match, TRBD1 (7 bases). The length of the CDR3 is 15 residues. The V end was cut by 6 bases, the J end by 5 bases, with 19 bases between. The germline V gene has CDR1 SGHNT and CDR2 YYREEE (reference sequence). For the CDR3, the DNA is TGTGCCAGCACTTCCACAGGGGCCGGGAGAGATACGCAGTATTTT. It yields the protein CASTSTGAGRDTQYF. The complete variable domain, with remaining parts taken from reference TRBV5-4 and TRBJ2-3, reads ETGVTQSPTHLIKTRGQQVTLRCSSQSGHNTVSWYQQALGQGPQFIFQYYREEENGRGNFPPRFSGLQFPNYSSELNVNALELDDSALYLCASTSTGAGRDTQYFGPGTRLTVL.

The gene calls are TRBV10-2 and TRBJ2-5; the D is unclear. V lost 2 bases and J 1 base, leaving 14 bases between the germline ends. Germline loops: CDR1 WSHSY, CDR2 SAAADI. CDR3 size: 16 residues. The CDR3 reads CASSEIGWYGQETQYF. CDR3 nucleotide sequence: TGCGCCAGCAGTGAGATAGGGTGGTATGGCCAAGAGACCCAGTACTTC.

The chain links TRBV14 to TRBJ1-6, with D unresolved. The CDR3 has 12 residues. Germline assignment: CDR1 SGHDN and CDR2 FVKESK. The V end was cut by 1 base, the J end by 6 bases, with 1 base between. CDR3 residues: CASSQANSPLHF. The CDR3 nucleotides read TGTGCCAGCAGCCAAGCTAATTCACCCCTCCACTTT.

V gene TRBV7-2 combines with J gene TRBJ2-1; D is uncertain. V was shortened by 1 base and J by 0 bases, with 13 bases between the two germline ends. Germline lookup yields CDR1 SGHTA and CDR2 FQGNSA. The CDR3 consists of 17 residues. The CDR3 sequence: CASSLGLKPGSYNEQFF. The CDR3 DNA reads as TGTGCCAGCAGCTTAGGACTTAAACCGGGCTCCTACAATGAGCAGTTCTTC.

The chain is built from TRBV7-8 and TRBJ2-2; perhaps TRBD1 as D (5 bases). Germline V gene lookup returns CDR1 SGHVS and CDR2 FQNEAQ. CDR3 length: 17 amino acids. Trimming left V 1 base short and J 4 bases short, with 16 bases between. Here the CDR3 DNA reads TGTGCCAGCAGCTTAGGGCCAGGGCAGCCGGGCACCGGGGAGCTGTTTTTT. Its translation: CASSLGPGQPGTGELFF.